A single T cell receptor (beta chain) is shown here with its context. Per germline, CDR1 SQVTM and CDR2 ANQGSEA. This CDR3 spans 15 amino acids. J was trimmed by 0 bases and V by 4 bases; bases with no gene match: 5. The source of the sample is a study of blood T cell repertoires in COVID-19. Study information: T cells, B-cell-depleted T cells, or PBMCs supplied cDNA or gDNA.

Repertoires were generated with immunoSEQ multiplex PCR, while TCRdb's copy carries only in-frame clones and drops some. This table has about 38,000 clones, roughly 90% appearing once. Source material: peripheral blood. The V call is TRBV29-1, the J call TRBJ2-7, with 11 bases aligning to TRBD1. This TCR was recovered from a man aged 55 to 70 with active or convalescent COVID-19. This CDR3 is CSVGRTGGDSYEQYF. The CDR3 nucleotides are TGCAGCGTTGGCCGGACAGGGGGCGACTCCTACGAGCAGTACTTC.